The 30 T cell receptor beta chains below were found in one sample sequenced in a study of T cells expressing NK-cell markers. Using the 5' RACE reads, TCRdb records one entry per CDR3 protein without DNA. The sample's table shows a few hundred thousand distinct CDR3 sequences. Sample: blood T cells: a sorted CD56 or NKG2C T cell subset, CD4+ or CD8+ T cells, or bulk PBMC T cells (not recorded which). Receptors originate from a man aged 18-30 years in good health.

The rearrangement joins TRBV12-3 or TRBV12-4 to TRBJ2-7; TCRdb designates TRBD2, a call that cannot be tested without DNA. The CDR3 has 14 residues. The CDR3 sequence is CASSLVAGVYEQYF.

The V and J genes are TRBV20-1 and TRBJ2-3; lacking DNA, the TRBD2 call made by TCRdb goes unchecked. CDR1 is DFQATT and CDR2 is SNEGSKA in the germline V gene (reference sequence). The CDR3 totals 13 residues. The CDR3 reads CSAPKRGTDTQYF.

The rearrangement links TRBV7-2 to TRBJ2-3; with no DNA, the TCRdb D assignment of TRBD2 cannot be verified. Germline V gene lookup returns CDR1 SGHTA and CDR2 FQGNSA. This CDR3 has 13 amino acids. CDR3 residues: CASSLVREGAQYF. The whole variable domain, remainder taken from reference TRBV7-2 and TRBJ2-3, is GAGVSQSPSNKVTEKGKDVELRCDPISGHTALYWYRQSLGQGLEFLIYFQGNSAPDKSGLPSDRFSAERTGGSVSTLTIQRTQQEDSAVYLCASSLVREGAQYFGPGTRLTVL.

V gene TRBV9 combines with J gene TRBJ2-1; TCRdb's assignment of TRBD1 cannot be checked, as there is no DNA. Per germline, CDR1 SGDLS and CDR2 YYNGEE. The CDR3 is 15 amino acids. CDR3 loop: CASSPGAGRNNEQFF.

The chain employs TRBV15 and TRBJ2-1; as DNA is missing, the TRBD2 call by TCRdb cannot be tested. Germline-derived CDR1 and CDR2 are LNHNV and YYDKDF (reference sequence). There are 15 residues in the CDR3. The CDR3 reads CATSIGLAGVNEQFF.

V gene TRBV20-1 combines with J gene TRBJ2-3; TCRdb indicates TRBD2, and absent DNA this call remains unverified. Germline CDR1 DFQATT, CDR2 SNEGSKA (reference sequence). The CDR3 length is 15 residues. The CDR3 sequence: CSAGPLAGVPDTQYF.

This chain joins TRBV18 and TRBJ2-5; there is no DNA to check the TCRdb D call of TRBD2. In germline, CDR1 is KGHSH, CDR2 LQKENI. CDR3 length: 18 residues. CDR3: CASSPRTSGGPQQETQYF.

The chain is built from TRBV27 and TRBJ2-1; TCRdb designates TRBD2, a call that cannot be tested without DNA. Germline CDR1 is MNHEY and CDR2 is SMNVEV (reference sequence). This CDR3 has 17 residues. The CDR3 is CASSSTKTSASYNEQFF.

The CDR3 sequence is CASSWGGPGVFF. The chain joins TRBV5-1 to TRBJ1-1. This CDR3 has 12 amino acids. Germline V gives CDR1 SGHRS, CDR2 YFSETQ.

This chain connects TRBV20-1 to TRBJ2-5; TCRdb lists TRBD1, though no DNA is available to test this call. CDR1 and CDR2 from the germline V gene are DFQATT and SNEGSKA (reference sequence). The CDR3 has 15 amino acids. The CDR3 region is CSARPPDRLGETQYF.

This rearrangement joins TRBV7-6 to TRBJ2-2; the D call from TCRdb, TRBD1, cannot be confirmed without DNA. Germline V gene data show CDR1 as SGHVS and CDR2 as FNYEAQ. The CDR3 contains 14 residues. The CDR3 here is CASTSRGTTGELFF.

The gene calls are TRBV20-1 and TRBJ2-1. Germline values: CDR1 DFQATT, CDR2 SNEGSKA (reference sequence). The CDR3 consists of 15 residues. This chain's CDR3 is CSARLVGALLNEQFF.

The chain combines TRBV6-1 with TRBJ2-1; TCRdb calls TRBD2, which cannot be checked without DNA. Germline V gene sequence: CDR1 MNHNS, CDR2 SASEGT. The CDR3 covers 15 residues. The chain's CDR3 is CASKRTSGILNEQFF.

The V call is TRBV29-1, the J call TRBJ2-6. The CDR3 spans 14 residues. In germline, CDR1 is SQVTM, CDR2 ANQGSEA. The CDR3 is CSVVAASGANVLTF.

V and J are TRBV30 and TRBJ1-3; TCRdb's D gene call, TRBD1, goes unchecked for lack of DNA. CDR3 length: 15 residues. Germline V CDR1 and CDR2: GTSNPN, SVGIG (reference sequence). CDR3 loop: CAWYSTGESGNTIYF.

J is TRBJ1-2 and V is TRBV27; TCRdb's D call of TRBD1 is untestable without DNA. Germline V gene data show CDR1 as MNHEY and CDR2 as SMNVEV (reference sequence). The CDR3 sequence is 13 residues long. The CDR3 here is CASTAAPLKGYTF.

The chain links TRBV4-2 to TRBJ2-1; TCRdb selects TRBD1, and the lack of DNA leaves this call unchecked. The length of the CDR3 is 14 residues. CDR1 LGHNA and CDR2 YNFKEQ come from the germline V gene. This CDR3 reads CASSQVGGTTEQFF.

The chain recombines TRBV20-1 with TRBJ2-1; TCRdb returns TRBD2, unconfirmable since there is no DNA. This CDR3 has 14 residues. Germline CDR1 is DFQATT and CDR2 is SNEGSKA (reference sequence). The CDR3 loop is CSARVTGGTDEQFF.

This chain joins TRBV3-1 and TRBJ2-3. This CDR3 contains 17 residues. The germline gives CDR1 LGHDT, CDR2 YNNKEL (reference sequence). This chain's CDR3 is CASSQGSGRWSTDTQYF.

The rearrangement links TRBV11-1 to TRBJ2-5; with no DNA, the TCRdb D assignment of TRBD2 cannot be verified. Germline V lookup: CDR1 SGHAT, CDR2 FQDESV (reference sequence). This CDR3 region has 19 residues. The CDR3 protein is CASSRKPGGLAGVRETQYF.

The chain has TRBV3-1 and TRBJ1-5; with no DNA, the TCRdb D assignment of TRBD1 cannot be verified. The CDR3 length is 15 residues. Germline CDR1 is LGHDT and CDR2 is YNNKEL (reference sequence). CDR3 protein: CASSPLGGAAQPQHF.

The chain couples TRBV7-8 to TRBJ2-1; TCRdb's D gene call, TRBD2, goes unchecked for lack of DNA. CDR1 SGHVS and CDR2 FQNEAQ come from the germline V gene. The CDR3 extends over 17 amino acids. CDR3 in amino acids: CASSPGTSGRLIDEQFF.

This chain links TRBV10-3 with TRBJ1-1; TCRdb indicates TRBD1, and absent DNA this call remains unverified. The V gene's germline CDR1 is ENHRY and CDR2 SYGVKD. CDR3 length equals 13 residues. CDR3 amino acids: CAISSTGDTEAFF.

The rearrangement joins TRBV4-2 to TRBJ1-6. The germline V gene has CDR1 LGHNA and CDR2 YNFKEQ. The CDR3 loop spans 15 amino acids. The CDR3 loop reads CASSQDPSYNSPLHF.

This chain connects TRBV20-1 to TRBJ1-4; TCRdb designates TRBD1, a call that cannot be tested without DNA. The germline V gene has CDR1 DFQATT and CDR2 SNEGSKA (reference sequence). This CDR3 comprises 14 residues. The CDR3 sequence: CSAGLQGVNEKLFF.

V is TRBV6-1 and J is TRBJ2-3. The length of the CDR3 is 11 residues. Germline V gene data show CDR1 as MNHNS and CDR2 as SASEGT. The CDR3 sequence is CASSERDTQYF.

The chain has TRBV19 and TRBJ2-1; TCRdb returns TRBD2, unconfirmable since there is no DNA. The CDR3 spans 13 residues. Germline CDR1 and CDR2: LNHDA and SQIVND (reference sequence). This chain's CDR3 is CASSLGRANEQFF. Full variable domain (missing parts from reference TRBV19 and TRBJ2-1): DGGITQSPKYLFRKEGQNVTLSCEQNLNHDAMYWYRQDPGQGLRLIYYSQIVNDFQKGDIAEGYSVSREKKESFPLTVTSAQKNPTAFYLCASSLGRANEQFFGPGTRLTVL.

This chain links TRBV6-4 with TRBJ1-5. The CDR3 consists of 19 residues. Germline V CDR1 and CDR2: MRHNA, SNTAGT. CDR3 region: CASSPLREASWVSNQPQHF.

The gene calls are TRBV29-1 and TRBJ1-1; the D gene TCRdb calls, TRBD1, cannot be checked with no DNA. Germline V gene sequence: CDR1 SQVTM, CDR2 ANQGSEA. The CDR3 contains 11 residues. This CDR3 reads CSVSGVAEAFF.

The CDR3: CAISESSPGGNQPQHF. J is TRBJ1-5 and V is TRBV10-3. This CDR3 spans 16 amino acids. Germline CDR1 and CDR2: ENHRY and SYGVKD.